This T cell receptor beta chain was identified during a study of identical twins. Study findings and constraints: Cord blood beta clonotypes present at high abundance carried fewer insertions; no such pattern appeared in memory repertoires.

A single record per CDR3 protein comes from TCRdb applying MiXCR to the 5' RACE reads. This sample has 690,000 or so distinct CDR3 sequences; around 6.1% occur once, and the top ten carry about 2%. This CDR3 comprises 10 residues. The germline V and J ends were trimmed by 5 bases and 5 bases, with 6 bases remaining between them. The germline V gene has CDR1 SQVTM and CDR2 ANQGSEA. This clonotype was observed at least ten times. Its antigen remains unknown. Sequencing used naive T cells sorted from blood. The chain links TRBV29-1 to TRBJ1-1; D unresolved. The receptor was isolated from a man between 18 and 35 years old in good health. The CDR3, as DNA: TGCAGCGTTCGTCAGACTGAAGCTTTCTTT. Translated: CSVRQTEAFF.